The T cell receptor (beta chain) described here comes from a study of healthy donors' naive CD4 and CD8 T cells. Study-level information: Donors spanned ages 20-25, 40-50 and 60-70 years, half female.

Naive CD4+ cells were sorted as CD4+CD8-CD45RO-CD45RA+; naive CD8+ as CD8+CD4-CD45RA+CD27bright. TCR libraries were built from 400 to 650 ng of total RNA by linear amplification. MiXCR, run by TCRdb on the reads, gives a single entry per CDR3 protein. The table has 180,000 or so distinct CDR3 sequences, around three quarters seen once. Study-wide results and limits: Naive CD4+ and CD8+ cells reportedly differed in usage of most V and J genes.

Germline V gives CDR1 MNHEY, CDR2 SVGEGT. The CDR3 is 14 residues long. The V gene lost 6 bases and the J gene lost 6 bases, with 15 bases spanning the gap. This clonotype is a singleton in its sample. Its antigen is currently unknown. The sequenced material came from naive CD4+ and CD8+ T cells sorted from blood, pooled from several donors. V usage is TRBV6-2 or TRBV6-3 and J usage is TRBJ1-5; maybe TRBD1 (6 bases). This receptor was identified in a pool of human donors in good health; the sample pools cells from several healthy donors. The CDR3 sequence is CASRTKGVGQPQHF. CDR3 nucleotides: TGTGCCAGCAGAACCAAGGGGGTTGGTCAGCCCCAGCATTTT.